The 29 T cell receptor beta chains in this list originate from one sample, sequenced in a study of tumor-infiltrating lymphocytes in localized non-small cell lung cancer. The table came from immunoSEQ multiplex PCR; TCRdb's copy has only in-frame clones and leaves some out. Of about 12,000 clones listed, 80% to 85% were seen once; the top ten hold 12%. The sequencing input was uninvolved lung tissue not adjacent to the tumor. The receptors come from a human donor with non-small cell lung cancer.

The J gene is TRBJ1-5, the V gene TRBV10-3; D gene unclear. The CDR3 runs 15 residues. Germline-derived CDR1 and CDR2 are ENHRY and SYGVKD. Deletions cut 6 bases from V and 7 bases from J, with 19 bases between. The CDR3 protein is CAISPGLGPGQPQHF. CDR3 in DNA: TGTGCCATCAGCCCGGGGTTAGGGCCCGGGCAGCCCCAGCATTTT.

V usage is TRBV5-4 and J usage is TRBJ2-5; the match to TRBD2 covers 8 bases. Germline V gives CDR1 SGHNT, CDR2 YYREEE (reference sequence). This CDR3 has 15 residues. The V and J ends lost 4 bases and 4 bases, in that order; junction bases with no gene match: 9. The CDR3: CASSPGGTKTETQYF. The CDR3 DNA reads as TGTGCCAGCAGCCCGGGGGGGACCAAAACAGAGACCCAGTACTTC.

V is TRBV4-1 and J is TRBJ2-1, with TRBD2 identical over 8 bases. The germline V gene has CDR1 MGHRA and CDR2 YSYEKL. The V segment lost 0 bases and the J segment 2 bases; nucleotides outside the gene matches: 6. The CDR3 runs to 17 residues. CDR3 in amino acids: CASSQDSSGGPYNEQFF. Here the CDR3 DNA reads TGCGCCAGCAGCCAAGATTCGAGCGGGGGTCCCTACAATGAGCAGTTCTTC.

The rearrangement joins TRBV6-5 to TRBJ2-2, with D tentatively TRBD1 (5 bases). CDR3 size: 15 residues. Trimming took off 7 bases at V and 1 base at J, with 13 bases between the two ends. CDR1 is MNHEY and CDR2 is SVGAGI in the germline V gene. The CDR3, as DNA: TGTGCCAGCACCCGTCGGACACAGAACACCGGGGAGCTGTTTTTT. Its translation is CASTRRTQNTGELFF.

V usage is TRBV7-3 and J usage is TRBJ2-1, with 8 bases fitting TRBD1. Germline CDR1 reads SGHTA; CDR2 reads FQGTGA. With V trimmed by 6 bases and J by 0 bases, 4 bases remained unmatched. The CDR3 has 15 residues. The CDR3 sequence: CASSRQGSSYNEQFF. The CDR3 DNA follows: TGTGCCAGCAGTCGACAGGGGAGCTCCTACAATGAGCAGTTCTTC.

This clone appeared once. The genes are TRBV10-2 and TRBJ1-5; no clear D gene. The CDR3 totals 12 residues. Germline CDR1 WSHSY, CDR2 SAAADI. Trimming stripped 6 bases from V and 3 bases from J, with 6 bases between. CDR3 in DNA: TGCGCCAGCAGAGACCACAATCAGCCCCAGCATTTT. This codes for CASRDHNQPQHF.

The chain links TRBV5-4 to TRBJ1-3; unclear D gene. The CDR3 extends over 13 amino acids. Germline lookup yields CDR1 SGHNT and CDR2 YYREEE (reference sequence). Trimming took 1 base from V and 4 from J, leaving 6 bases between them. CDR3 amino acids: CASSLQLGNTIYF. For the CDR3, the DNA is TGTGCCAGCAGCTTGCAGCTAGGAAACACCATATATTTT.

The chain joins TRBV7-2 to TRBJ1-4; D gene unclear. V lost 1 base and J 11 bases, leaving 26 bases between the germline ends. From germline, CDR1 is SGHTA and CDR2 FQGNSA. The length of the CDR3 is 18 residues. CDR3 loop: CASSLVGHGGVSIGKLFF. The CDR3 DNA reads as TGTGCCAGCAGCTTAGTAGGGCACGGCGGAGTCTCAATAGGGAAACTGTTTTTT.

This rearrangement joins TRBV11-3 to TRBJ2-7, with D perhaps being TRBD1 or TRBD2 (5 bases each). V gave up 5 bases and J gave up 3 bases, with 17 bases separating them. From germline, CDR1 is SGHNT and CDR2 YENEEA. This CDR3 comprises 15 residues. The CDR3 nucleotides read TGTGCCAGCAGCCTTGGGGCCGGGGCGGACTACGAGCAGTACTTC. It encodes CASSLGAGADYEQYF.

The chain employs TRBV5-6 and TRBJ1-1, with D unresolved. Trimming cost V 5 bases and J 1 base, with 6 bases left between them. Germline loops: CDR1 SGHDT, CDR2 YYEEEE. This CDR3 has 12 residues. The CDR3 coding sequence is TGTGCCAGCAGTGGAGAGAACACTGAAGCTTTCTTT. Protein sequence: CASSGENTEAFF.

The chain recombines TRBV7-2 with TRBJ2-3, with 11 bases lining up with TRBD2. Germline CDR1 reads SGHTA; CDR2 reads FQGNSA. The CDR3 has 18 residues. Trimming cost V 1 base and J 3 bases; bases outside gene matches: 9. The CDR3 sequence is CASSLEISGGAWTDTQYF. The CDR3 nucleotides read TGTGCCAGCAGCTTAGAGATTAGCGGGGGGGCATGGACAGATACGCAGTATTTT.

In this sample, this clone turned up a few times. This chain links TRBV5-1 with TRBJ2-7; possibly TRBD1 for D (7 bases). Germline V lookup: CDR1 SGHRS, CDR2 YFSETQ. The ends were cut back, 6 bases at V and 12 bases at J, with 22 bases in the middle. The CDR3 extends over 13 amino acids. CDR3 loop: CASTDRMEGKLYF. The CDR3, as DNA: TGCGCCAGCACGGACAGGATGGAGGGAAAATTGTACTTC.

This chain links TRBV5-4 with TRBJ2-1, with D maybe TRBD1 (5 bases). Germline-derived CDR1 and CDR2 are SGHNT and YYREEE (reference sequence). The CDR3 consists of 14 residues. V lost 0 bases to trimming and J lost 2 bases, with 6 bases between them. DNA of the CDR3: TGTGCCAGCAGCTTGGGACAGACCTACAATGAGCAGTTCTTC. This codes for CASSLGQTYNEQFF.

A single count supports this clone. The rearrangement joins TRBV15 to TRBJ2-1; no firm D call. V lost 2 bases and J lost 4, with 6 bases in between. The CDR3 has 13 amino acids. CDR1 and CDR2 (germline): LNHNV, YYDKDF (reference sequence). In DNA, the CDR3 is TGTGCCACCAGCAGATGGCCTTACAATGAGCAGTTCTTC. It is translated as CATSRWPYNEQFF.

V gene TRBV10-3 combines with J gene TRBJ1-5, with D possibly being TRBD1 (5 bases). Trimming removed 10 bases from V and 5 bases from J, with 18 bases in between. From germline, CDR1 is ENHRY and CDR2 SYGVKD. This CDR3 region has 14 residues. The DNA of the CDR3 is TGTGCCACCCATACGGTGGGGGGTGATCAGCCCCAGCATTTT. As protein: CATHTVGGDQPQHF.

The chain recombines TRBV25-1 with TRBJ2-6; D is perhaps TRBD1 or TRBD2 (5 bases each). Trimming stripped 3 bases from V and 6 bases from J, with 18 bases between. This CDR3 comprises 17 residues. Germline assignment: CDR1 MGHDK and CDR2 SYGVNS. The CDR3 reads CASSEPGPPAKANVLTF. Written as DNA, the CDR3 is TGTGCCAGCAGTGAGCCGGGACCCCCAGCGAAGGCCAACGTCCTGACTTTC.

The V and J genes are TRBV5-8 and TRBJ2-7, with 7 bases that match TRBD1. Germline values: CDR1 SGHTS, CDR2 YDEGEE. This CDR3 is built from 17 residues. The J segment lost 3 bases and the V segment lost 4 bases, leaving 16 bases of the junction unmatched. CDR3 DNA: TGTGCCAGCAGCCCGGGGAGACAGGGTCAGTTTCGCTACGAGCAGTACTTC. Amino acid sequence: CASSPGRQGQFRYEQYF.

This clone was seen more than once but under ten times. This chain connects TRBV5-5 to TRBJ1-5, with D uncertain. The CDR3 length is 14 residues. Between the trimmed V and J ends, which lost 3 bases and 7 bases, there was a span of 14 bases. Germline V gene data show CDR1 as SGHKS and CDR2 as YYEKEE (reference sequence). Here the CDR3 DNA reads TGTGCCAGCAGCTCAGCCCCAACCCAACAGCCCCAGCATTTT. Its translation is CASSSAPTQQPQHF.

The chain employs TRBV7-7 and TRBJ2-7; TRBD1 or TRBD2 may be the D gene (5 bases each). The CDR3 contains 14 residues. The germline gives CDR1 SSHAT, CDR2 FNYEAQ (reference sequence). Trimming stripped 0 bases from V and 4 bases from J, with 10 bases between. CDR3 amino acids: CASSLAPGAYEQYF. DNA of the CDR3: TGTGCCAGCAGCTTAGCGCCCGGGGCTTACGAGCAGTACTTC.

The chain is built from TRBV5-1 and TRBJ2-6; 10 bases are a match to TRBD1. This CDR3 is 18 amino acids long. Germline assignment: CDR1 SGHRS and CDR2 YFSETQ. V lost 4 bases, J lost 3 bases, and 10 bases stayed unmatched. CDR3 bases: TGCGCCAGCAGCGAAGGAAGACAGGGGGCGGGTGGGGCCAACGTCCTGACTTTC. This encodes CASSEGRQGAGGANVLTF.

The chain couples TRBV6-5 to TRBJ2-3; TRBD2 agrees at 10 bases. The germline V gene encodes CDR1 MNHEY and CDR2 SVGAGI. The CDR3 covers 15 residues. Trimming removed 6 bases from V and 2 bases from J; junction bases left unmatched: 5. In DNA form, the CDR3 reads TGTGCCAGCAGACGCAGCGGGGGGGCCACAGATACGCAGTATTTT. It encodes CASRRSGGATDTQYF.

The J gene is TRBJ1-2, the V gene TRBV6-6; D unresolved. The CDR3 extends over 14 amino acids. CDR1 is MNHNY and CDR2 is SVGAGI in the germline V gene (reference sequence). Trimming cost V 5 bases and J 0 bases, with 10 bases left between them. The DNA for the CDR3 is TGTGCCAGCAGTACCCAACAGACTAACTATGGCTACACCTTC. Protein product: CASSTQQTNYGYTF.

This chain connects TRBV5-1 to TRBJ1-3; D remains unclear. V dropped 0 bases and J dropped 2 bases, with 9 bases sitting between them. The CDR3 length is 15 residues. Germline V gene sequence: CDR1 SGHRS, CDR2 YFSETQ. The CDR3 protein is CASSLVVGAGNTIYF. The CDR3 DNA reads as TGCGCCAGCAGCTTGGTGGTCGGGGCTGGAAACACCATATATTTT.

The V gene is TRBV10-2, the J gene TRBJ1-6; D gene unclear. The germline gives CDR1 WSHSY, CDR2 SAAADI. The V end was cut by 4 bases, the J end by 10 bases, with 14 bases between. The CDR3 sequence is 14 residues long. The CDR3 protein is CASSGRATGSPLHF. The CDR3 coding sequence is TGCGCCAGCAGTGGGAGAGCGACGGGATCACCCCTCCACTTT.

CDR3 amino acids: CASSVAPAGATYNEQFF. Here the CDR3 DNA reads TGTGCCAGCAGCGTAGCTCCAGCGGGGGCGACATACAATGAGCAGTTCTTC. The V call is TRBV9, the J call TRBJ2-1; 8 nucleotides agree with TRBD2. The V and J ends lost 0 bases and 4 bases, in that order; junction bases with no gene match: 9. Germline CDR1 SGDLS, CDR2 YYNGEE. This CDR3 spans 17 amino acids.

The V call is TRBV5-6, the J call TRBJ2-2, with 7 bases lining up with TRBD1. Trimming took 3 bases from V and 4 from J; bases not matched to a gene: 9. This CDR3 has 16 residues. Germline CDR1 reads SGHDT; CDR2 reads YYEEEE. The CDR3 nucleotides are TGTGCCAGCAGCTGGGGACCGGGACAGCCCACCGGGGAGCTGTTTTTT. Its protein is CASSWGPGQPTGELFF.

V usage is TRBV18 and J usage is TRBJ1-1, with unresolved D. The V gene's germline CDR1 is KGHSH and CDR2 LQKENI. This CDR3 has 15 residues. Deletions cut 6 bases from V and 3 bases from J, with 17 bases between. The CDR3 DNA reads as TGTGCCAGCTCCCAGACTTCTGGGCATTACACTGAAGCTTTCTTT. It is translated as CASSQTSGHYTEAFF.

The chain employs TRBV10-3 and TRBJ2-3; 9 positions agree with TRBD2. V trimming: 8 bases; J trimming: 5 bases; junction bases outside the gene matches: 8. Germline CDR1 is ENHRY and CDR2 is SYGVKD. This CDR3 region has 14 residues. The chain's CDR3 is CAILAGGPQDTQYF. The CDR3 bases are TGTGCCATCTTGGCGGGGGGGCCGCAAGATACGCAGTATTTT.

The rearrangement links TRBV5-1 to TRBJ1-5; 10 positions agree with TRBD1. Germline lookup yields CDR1 SGHRS and CDR2 YFSETQ. The CDR3 consists of 17 residues. The trim removed 5 bases at V and 0 bases at J, leaving 8 bases unmatched. CDR3 in amino acids: CASSFRDRGYSNQPQHF. DNA for the CDR3: TGCGCCAGCAGTTTCCGGGACAGGGGCTATAGCAATCAGCCCCAGCATTTT.